This T cell receptor beta chain was documented in a study of cytomegalovirus exposure and HLA in healthy donors. Trimming at V came to 0 bases and at J to 8 bases, leaving 8 bases not matched to a gene. The CDR3 spans 16 residues. Germline-derived CDR1 and CDR2 are LGHNA and YSLEER. Method: immunoSEQ multiplex PCR; TCRdb's copy keeps in-frame clones and lacks some. Seen here are more than 110,000 clones, approximately 85% observed once, and the top ten hold more than 1.4%. V is TRBV4-3 and J is TRBJ2-1, with 9 bases aligning to TRBD2. The sample consisted of PBMCs. This TCR was recovered from a young woman in good health and CMV-seronegative. This CDR3 is CASSQEFAGGPDEQFF. In DNA, the CDR3 is TGCGCCAGCAGCCAAGAATTCGCGGGGGGGCCCGATGAGCAGTTCTTC.